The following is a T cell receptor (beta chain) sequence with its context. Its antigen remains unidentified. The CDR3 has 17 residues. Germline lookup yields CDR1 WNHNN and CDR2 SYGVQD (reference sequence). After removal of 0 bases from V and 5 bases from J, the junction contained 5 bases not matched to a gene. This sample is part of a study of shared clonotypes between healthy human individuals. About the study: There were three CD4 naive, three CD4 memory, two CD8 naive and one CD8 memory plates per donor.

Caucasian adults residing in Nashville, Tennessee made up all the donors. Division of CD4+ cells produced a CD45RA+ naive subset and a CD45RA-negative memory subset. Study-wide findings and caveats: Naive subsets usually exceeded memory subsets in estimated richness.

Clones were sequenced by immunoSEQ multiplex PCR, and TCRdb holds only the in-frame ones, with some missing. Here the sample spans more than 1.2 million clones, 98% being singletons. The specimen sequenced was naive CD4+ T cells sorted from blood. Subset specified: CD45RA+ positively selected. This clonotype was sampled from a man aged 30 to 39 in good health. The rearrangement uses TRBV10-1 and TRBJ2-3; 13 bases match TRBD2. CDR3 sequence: CASSESIGLAGEDTQYF. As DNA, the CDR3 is TGCGCCAGCAGTGAGTCGATTGGACTAGCGGGAGAAGATACGCAGTATTTT.